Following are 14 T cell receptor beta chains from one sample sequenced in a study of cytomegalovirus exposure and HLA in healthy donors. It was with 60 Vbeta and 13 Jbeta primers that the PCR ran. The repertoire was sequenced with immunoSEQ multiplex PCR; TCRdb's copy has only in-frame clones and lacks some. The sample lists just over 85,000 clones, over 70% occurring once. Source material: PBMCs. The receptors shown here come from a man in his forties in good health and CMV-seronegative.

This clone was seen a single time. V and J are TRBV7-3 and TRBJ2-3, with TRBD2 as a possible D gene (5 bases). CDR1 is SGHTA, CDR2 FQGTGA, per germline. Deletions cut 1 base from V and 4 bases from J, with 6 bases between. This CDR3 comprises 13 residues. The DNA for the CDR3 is TGTGCCAGCAGCTTAATGGAGGCAGATACGCAGTATTTT. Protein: CASSLMEADTQYF. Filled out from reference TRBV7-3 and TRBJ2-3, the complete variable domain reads GAGVSQTPSNKVTEKGKYVELRCDPISGHTALYWYRQSLGQGPEFLIYFQGTGAADDSGLPNDRFFAVRPEGSVSTLKIQRTERGDSAVYLCASSLMEADTQYFGPGTRLTVL.

The CDR3 coding sequence is TGTGCTAGTGGTCCCCACCAAACATACACTGAAGCTTTCTTT. It encodes CASGPHQTYTEAFF. The chain links TRBV12-5 to TRBJ1-1; no clear D. Germline CDR1 and CDR2: LGHNT and FRNRAP. This CDR3 spans 14 amino acids. Trimming left V 5 bases short and J 3 bases short, with 13 bases between. Supplemented by reference TRBV12-5 and TRBJ1-1, the full variable domain reads DARVTQTPRHKVTEMGQEVTMRCQPILGHNTVFWYRQTMMQGLELLAYFRNRAPLDDSGMPKDRFSAEMPDATLATLKIQPSEPRDSAVYFCASGPHQTYTEAFFGQGTRLTVV.

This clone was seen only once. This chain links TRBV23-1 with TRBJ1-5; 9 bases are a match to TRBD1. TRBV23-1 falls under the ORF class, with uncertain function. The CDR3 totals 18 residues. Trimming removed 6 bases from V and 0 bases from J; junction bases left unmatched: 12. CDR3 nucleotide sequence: TGCGCCAGCAGCCCGGGACAGGGCTTACACGGTAGCAATCAGCCCCAGCATTTT. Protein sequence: CASSPGQGLHGSNQPQHF.

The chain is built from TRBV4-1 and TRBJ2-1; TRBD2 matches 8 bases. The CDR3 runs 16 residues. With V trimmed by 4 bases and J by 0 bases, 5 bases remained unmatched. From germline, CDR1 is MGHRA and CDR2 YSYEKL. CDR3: CASSPERGSSYNEQFF. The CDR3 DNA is TGCGCCAGCAGCCCGGAGCGGGGGAGCTCCTACAATGAGCAGTTCTTC.

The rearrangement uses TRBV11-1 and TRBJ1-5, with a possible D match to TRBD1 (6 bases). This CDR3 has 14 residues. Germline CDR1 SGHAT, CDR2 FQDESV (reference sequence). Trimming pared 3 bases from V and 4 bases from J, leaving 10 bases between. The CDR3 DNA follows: TGTGCCAGCAGCTTGACAGGCTCGAATCAGCCCCAGCATTTT. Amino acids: CASSLTGSNQPQHF.

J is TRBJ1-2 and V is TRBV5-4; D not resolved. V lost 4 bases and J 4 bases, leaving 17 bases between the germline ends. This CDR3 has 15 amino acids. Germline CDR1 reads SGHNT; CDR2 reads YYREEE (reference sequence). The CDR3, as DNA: TGTGCCAGCAGCGTCCCCGCCCGGGTCCCCTATGGCTACACCTTC. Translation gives CASSVPARVPYGYTF. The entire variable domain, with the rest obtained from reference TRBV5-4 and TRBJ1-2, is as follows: ETGVTQSPTHLIKTRGQQVTLRCSSQSGHNTVSWYQQALGQGPQFIFQYYREEENGRGNFPPRFSGLQFPNYSSELNVNALELDDSALYLCASSVPARVPYGYTFGSGTRLTVV.

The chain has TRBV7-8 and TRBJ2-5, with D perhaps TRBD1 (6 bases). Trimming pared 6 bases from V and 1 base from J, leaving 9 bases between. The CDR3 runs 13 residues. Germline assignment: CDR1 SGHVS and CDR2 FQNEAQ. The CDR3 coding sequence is TGTGCCAGCAGAACAGGGATCCAAGAGACCCAGTACTTC. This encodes CASRTGIQETQYF.

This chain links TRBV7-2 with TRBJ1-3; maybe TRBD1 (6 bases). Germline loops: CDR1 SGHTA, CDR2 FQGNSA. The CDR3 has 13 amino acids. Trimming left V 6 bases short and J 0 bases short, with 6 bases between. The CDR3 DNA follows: TGTGCCAGCAGGGACAGCTCTGGAAACACCATATATTTT. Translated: CASRDSSGNTIYF.

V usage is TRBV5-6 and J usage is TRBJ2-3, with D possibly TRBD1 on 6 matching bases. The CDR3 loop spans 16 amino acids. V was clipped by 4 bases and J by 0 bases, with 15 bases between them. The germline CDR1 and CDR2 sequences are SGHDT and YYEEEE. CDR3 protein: CASSGTRGRSTDTQYF. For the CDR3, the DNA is TGTGCCAGCAGCGGAACCAGGGGAAGGAGCACAGATACGCAGTATTTT.

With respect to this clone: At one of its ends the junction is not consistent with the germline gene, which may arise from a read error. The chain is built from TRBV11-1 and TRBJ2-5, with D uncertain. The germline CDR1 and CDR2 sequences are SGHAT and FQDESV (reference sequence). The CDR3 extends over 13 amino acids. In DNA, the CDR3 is TGTGCCAGCAGCTCTATTCGTGTGGAGACCCGGTACTTC. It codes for CASSSIRVETRYF.

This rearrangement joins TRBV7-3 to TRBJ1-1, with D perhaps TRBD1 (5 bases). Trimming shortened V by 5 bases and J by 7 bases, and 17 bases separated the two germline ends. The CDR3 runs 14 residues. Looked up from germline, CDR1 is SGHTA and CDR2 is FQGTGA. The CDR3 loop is CASSTQGLGNEAFF. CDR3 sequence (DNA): TGTGCCAGCAGCACTCAGGGACTCGGGAATGAAGCTTTCTTT.

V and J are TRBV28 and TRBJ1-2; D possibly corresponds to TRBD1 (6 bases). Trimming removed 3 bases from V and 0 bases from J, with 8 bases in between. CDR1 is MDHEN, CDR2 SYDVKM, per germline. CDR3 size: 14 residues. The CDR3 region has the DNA TGTGCCAGCAGTTTCAGGGGTGCTAACTATGGCTACACCTTC. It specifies CASSFRGANYGYTF.

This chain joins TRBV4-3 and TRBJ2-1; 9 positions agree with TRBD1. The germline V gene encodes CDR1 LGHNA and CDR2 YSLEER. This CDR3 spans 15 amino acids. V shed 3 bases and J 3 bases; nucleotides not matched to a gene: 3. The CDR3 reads CASSQPGQGYNEQFF. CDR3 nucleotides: TGCGCCAGCAGCCAGCCGGGACAGGGCTACAATGAGCAGTTCTTC.

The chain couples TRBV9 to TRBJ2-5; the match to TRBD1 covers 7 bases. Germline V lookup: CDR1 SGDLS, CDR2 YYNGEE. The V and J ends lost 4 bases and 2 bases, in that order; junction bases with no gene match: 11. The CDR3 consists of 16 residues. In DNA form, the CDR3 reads TGTGCCAGCAGCCTTCAGATCGGGACAGCTCAAGAGACCCAGTACTTC. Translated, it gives CASSLQIGTAQETQYF.